Given below is one T cell receptor beta chain in context. The CDR3 length is 15 residues. The germline V gene encodes CDR1 LNHNV and CDR2 YYDKDF (reference sequence). V dropped 3 bases and J dropped 1 base, with 10 bases sitting between them. Here immunoSEQ multiplex PCR was the method, and the copy in TCRdb shows in-frame clones only, minus some. The table lists approximately 12,000 clones, roughly 70% of them singletons, with 9% to 15% in the top ten. The sample originates from a study of CD4+ T cells in melanoma. This clonotype was obtained from a human donor with melanoma. V and J are TRBV15 and TRBJ1-3; D not certain. The sequenced sample was cells from a culture (not recorded whether cultured in vitro). The DNA of the CDR3 is TGTGCCACCAGCAGCACAGCCGGGTCTGGAAACACCATATATTTT. Its translation: CATSSTAGSGNTIYF.